Listed here are 20 T cell receptor beta chains from one sample, sequenced in a study of CD8 T cells in ankylosing spondylitis (dated by TCRdb to 2016 to 2017). The full study reports these points: Blood from ankylosing spondylitis patients appeared to be characterized by a TCR beta motif composed of about eight highly homologous amino acid variants.

For these TCRs, the target antigens are not known. Library preparation employed 5' RACE. TCRdb records Illumina HiSeq 2500 as the sequencer. TCRdb reworked the public reads: Q25 trimming with fastp, MiXCR clone assembly, productive beta chains retained. CDR3 protein sequences are deduplicated, and each keeps its most common genes and DNA. Within this sample are approximately 550,000 distinct CDR3 sequences, with 10% to 15% of them counted one time only. Over 6.5% of the sample lies in the top ten. The sample consisted of blood, either unsorted or a sorted T cell fraction (not recorded which). The receptors were sampled from a male donor with ankylosing spondylitis.

This clonotype has more than one count but fewer than ten. The V gene is TRBV29-1, the J gene TRBJ2-3; D remains unclear. Germline values: CDR1 SQVTM, CDR2 ANQGSEA. V was cut by 7 bases and J by 0 bases, with 8 bases left in between. CDR3 length: 12 residues. CDR3 nucleotides: TGCAGCGGGCTTTGGAGCACAGATACGCAGTATTTT. Translated: CSGLWSTDTQYF.

This clonotype occurred a few times. CDR3 amino acids: CASSPWRRAYEQFF. CDR3 bases: TGTGCCAGCAGCCCTTGGCGGAGGGCCTATGAGCAGTTCTTC. The chain employs TRBV11-2 and TRBJ2-1; possible D gene TRBD2, 6 bases. Germline V gene data show CDR1 as SGHAT and CDR2 as FQNNGV. The CDR3 is 14 amino acids. The V and J ends lost 5 bases and 8 bases respectively, with 16 bases between them.

In its sample, this clonotype was seen a few times. This chain links TRBV6-1 with TRBJ2-3; 8 nucleotides line up with TRBD1. V shed 2 bases and J 5 bases; nucleotides not matched to a gene: 6. The CDR3 contains 15 residues. Germline CDR1 MNHNS, CDR2 SASEGT. The chain's CDR3 is CASSEWQGAGDTQYF. The CDR3 DNA follows: TGTGCCAGCAGTGAATGGCAGGGGGCGGGAGATACGCAGTATTTT.

The rearrangement links TRBV29-1 to TRBJ1-2, with TRBD1 matching over 7 bases. V gave up 6 bases and J gave up 0 bases; unmatched junction bases: 7. Germline V lookup: CDR1 SQVTM, CDR2 ANQGSEA. The CDR3 runs to 14 residues. Written as DNA, the CDR3 is TGCAGCGTAGTAGGGGACAGCTCTAACTATGGCTACACCTTC. This translates into CSVVGDSSNYGYTF. The whole variable domain, filled in from reference TRBV29-1 and TRBJ1-2, reads SAVISQKPSRDICQRGTSLTIQCQVDSQVTMMFWYRQQPGQSLTLIATANQGSEATYESGFVIDKFPISRPNLTFSTLTVSNMSPEDSSIYLCSVVGDSSNYGYTFGSGTRLTVV.

This clonotype was observed a few times. The V call is TRBV30, the J call TRBJ2-7; D call uncertain. The V end lost 0 bases, the J end lost 2 bases, and 11 bases lay between the germline ends. The CDR3 loop spans 14 amino acids. Germline CDR1 and CDR2: GTSNPN and SVGIG (reference sequence). The CDR3 DNA follows: TGTGCCTGGAGTGTTTGGAGTCTCCCCTACGAGCAGTACTTC. Amino acid sequence: CAWSVWSLPYEQYF. Using reference TRBV30 and TRBJ2-7 for the parts outside the CDR3, the full variable domain is SQTIHQWPATLVQPVGSPLSLECTVEGTSNPNLYWYRQAAGRGLQLLFYSVGIGQISSEVPQNLSASRPQDRQFILSSKKLLLSDSGFYLCAWSVWSLPYEQYFGPGTRLTVT.

V usage is TRBV29-1 and J usage is TRBJ1-5, with TRBD1 as a possible D gene (6 bases). V dropped 4 bases and J dropped 1 base, with 14 bases sitting between them. This CDR3 has 15 residues. In germline, CDR1 is SQVTM, CDR2 ANQGSEA. In nucleotides, the CDR3 is TGCAGCGTTGTTGTCCAGGGGAGGAGCAATCAGCCCCAGCATTTT. Encoded protein: CSVVVQGRSNQPQHF.

This clonotype has only a few counts. The J gene is TRBJ1-2, the V gene TRBV20-1; 7 bases match TRBD1. Germline CDR1 DFQATT, CDR2 SNEGSKA (reference sequence). V shed 0 bases, J shed 1 base, and the junction held 5 bases outside the gene matches. The CDR3 has 15 amino acids. This CDR3 reads CSARDGTVVNYGYTF. Here the CDR3 DNA reads TGCAGTGCTAGAGACGGGACAGTCGTTAACTATGGCTACACCTTC.

This clonotype was observed a handful of times. V gene TRBV20-1 combines with J gene TRBJ2-1; a possible D gene is TRBD1 (5 bases). The V and J ends lost 4 bases and 3 bases respectively, with 13 bases between them. The CDR3 consists of 14 residues. Looked up from germline, CDR1 is DFQATT and CDR2 is SNEGSKA (reference sequence). The CDR3 loop reads CSATQGQIYNEQFF. CDR3 coding DNA: TGCAGTGCTACCCAGGGCCAAATCTACAATGAGCAGTTCTTC.

The chain is built from TRBV5-1 and TRBJ1-6; tentative D call: TRBD1 (5 bases). Germline values: CDR1 SGHRS, CDR2 YFSETQ. V shed 5 bases and J shed 0 bases, with 15 bases lying between them. The CDR3 is 17 amino acids. CDR3: CASRSGPGSSYNSPLHF. CDR3 in DNA: TGCGCCAGCAGGTCGGGGCCAGGAAGCTCCTATAATTCACCCCTCCACTTT. Supplemented by reference TRBV5-1 and TRBJ1-6, the full variable domain reads KAGVTQTPRYLIKTRGQQVTLSCSPISGHRSVSWYQQTPGQGLQFLFEYFSETQRNKGNFPGRFSGRQFSNSRSEMNVSTLELGDSALYLCASRSGPGSSYNSPLHFGNGTRLTVT.

The chain uses TRBV6-5 and TRBJ2-3; 7 nucleotides agree with TRBD2. The CDR3 is 15 amino acids. The germline CDR1 and CDR2 sequences are MNHEY and SVGAGI. The junction had 8 bases not matched to a gene; V was cut back by 4 bases and J by 4 bases. The CDR3 protein is CASSSGGGPSDTQYF. CDR3 in DNA: TGTGCCAGCAGTTCGGGGGGAGGGCCGTCAGATACGCAGTATTTT.

This clonotype was detected only a few times. This chain links TRBV24-1 with TRBJ2-5; D remains unclear. The CDR3 totals 14 residues. V shed 1 base and J shed 7 bases, with 12 bases lying between them. CDR1 and CDR2 from the germline V gene are KGHDR and SFDVKD. CDR3: CATSDFPFPGTQYF. The CDR3 DNA reads as TGTGCCACCAGTGATTTCCCATTCCCTGGGACCCAGTACTTC.

The rearrangement links TRBV6-1 to TRBJ2-3, with D possibly TRBD2 on 7 matching bases. This CDR3 spans 14 amino acids. The V gene's germline CDR1 is MNHNS and CDR2 SASEGT. The V and J ends lost 6 bases and 4 bases respectively, with 14 bases between them. The CDR3 is CASSRTGRADTQYF. The CDR3 nucleotides are TGTGCCAGCAGCCGTACAGGGAGGGCAGATACGCAGTATTTT.

In this sample, this clonotype turned up a few times. The rearrangement links TRBV6-1 to TRBJ2-4; the D gene is possibly TRBD1 (6 bases). V was cut by 6 bases and J by 7 bases, with 19 bases left in between. CDR1 is MNHNS and CDR2 is SASEGT in the germline V gene. CDR3 size: 15 residues. CDR3 bases: TGTGCCAGCAGCCAAGGGGTGGGGGCTGGGAACATTCAGTACTTC. Its translation: CASSQGVGAGNIQYF.

This rearrangement joins TRBV11-2 to TRBJ2-5; 8 positions match TRBD2. The CDR3 covers 15 residues. V lost 3 bases to trimming and J lost 5 bases; unmatched junction nucleotides: 8. CDR1 and CDR2 from the germline V gene are SGHAT and FQNNGV. CDR3 sequence (DNA): TGTGCCAGCAGCTTTAGCCGGGAGGGTAGGGAGACCCAGTACTTC. Translating it yields CASSFSREGRETQYF.

Details on this clonotype: Just one base apart from a much larger clone, this may be a read error. The chain couples TRBV20-1 to TRBJ2-1, with D tentatively TRBD2 (6 bases). The CDR3 totals 14 residues. Germline CDR1 DFQATT, CDR2 SNEGSKA (reference sequence). The CDR3 nucleotides read TGCAGTGCAAATAGGGACTTTCACTACATTGAGCAGTTCTTC. It codes for CSANRDFHYIEQFF.

This clonotype was counted between two and nine times. The chain joins TRBV12-3 or TRBV12-4 to TRBJ2-3; D is uncertain. The V end lost 3 bases, the J end lost 2 bases, and 9 bases lay between the germline ends. The CDR3 runs 14 residues. The CDR3 loop is CASSFRGNTDTQYF. CDR3 coding DNA: TGTGCCAGCAGTTTTCGCGGTAACACAGATACGCAGTATTTT.

The J gene is TRBJ2-1, the V gene TRBV7-2, with a weak D call TRBD2 (5 bases). Germline V CDR1 and CDR2: SGHTA, FQGNSA. The CDR3 has 15 amino acids. Trimming took 3 bases from V and 5 from J, leaving 14 bases between them. The CDR3 reads CASSLALTRNNEQFF. CDR3 DNA sequence: TGTGCCAGCAGCTTGGCATTAACTAGGAACAATGAGCAGTTCTTC.

At least ten counts were recorded for this clonotype. The gene calls are TRBV7-9 and TRBJ2-1, with D uncertain. CDR1 is SEHNR, CDR2 FQNEAQ, per germline (reference sequence). There are 13 residues in the CDR3. The V gene lost 0 bases and the J gene lost 6 bases, with 6 bases spanning the gap. The CDR3: CASSLARSNEQFF. CDR3 nucleotide sequence: TGTGCCAGCAGCTTAGCCCGAAGCAATGAGCAGTTCTTC.

This clonotype was observed a few times. The chain combines TRBV5-1 with TRBJ2-2, with TRBD1 matching over 7 bases. The CDR3 is 16 amino acids. Germline lookup yields CDR1 SGHRS and CDR2 YFSETQ. V trimming: 4 bases; J trimming: 6 bases; junction bases outside the gene matches: 12. The CDR3 nucleotides read TGCGCCAGCAGCGCGCCGACAGGGTATGGTTCCGGGGAGCTGTTTTTT. Translation gives CASSAPTGYGSGELFF.

This clonotype was seen at least ten times. The rearrangement uses TRBV5-1 and TRBJ2-5; TRBD1 matches at 10 bases. The CDR3 extends over 14 amino acids. The trim removed 4 bases at V and 4 bases at J, leaving 4 bases unmatched. CDR1 is SGHRS and CDR2 is YFSETQ in the germline V gene. The CDR3 coding sequence is TGCGCCAGCAGCACCGGGACAGGGGTAGAGACCCAGTACTTC. It translates to CASSTGTGVETQYF.